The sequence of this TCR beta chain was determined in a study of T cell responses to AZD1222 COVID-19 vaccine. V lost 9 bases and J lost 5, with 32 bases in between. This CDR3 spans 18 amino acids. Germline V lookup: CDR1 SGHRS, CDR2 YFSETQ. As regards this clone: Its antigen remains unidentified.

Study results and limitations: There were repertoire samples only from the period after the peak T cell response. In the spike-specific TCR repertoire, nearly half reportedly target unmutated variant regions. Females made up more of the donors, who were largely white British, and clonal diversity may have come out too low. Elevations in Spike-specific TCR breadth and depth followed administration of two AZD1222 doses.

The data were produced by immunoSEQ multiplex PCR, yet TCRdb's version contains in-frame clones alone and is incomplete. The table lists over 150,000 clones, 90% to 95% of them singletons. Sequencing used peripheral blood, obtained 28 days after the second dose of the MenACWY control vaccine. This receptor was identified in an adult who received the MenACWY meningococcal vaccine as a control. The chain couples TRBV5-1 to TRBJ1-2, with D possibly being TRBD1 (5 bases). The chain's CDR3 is CATSLMNIRDSTVYGYTF. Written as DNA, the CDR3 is TGCGCCACCTCACTGATGAACATCCGGGACTCCACAGTGTATGGCTACACCTTC.